Included here is one T cell receptor beta chain sequence, with context. This sample was taken from a study of OX40 agonist ivuxolimab in advanced cancers. Across the study: The dose-escalation cohort was about 83% male, with a mean age of 60 years, ranging roughly 20 to 90.

Only in-frame clones appear in the TCRdb table, and some are missing; sequencing was by immunoSEQ multiplex PCR. The table records 50,000 to 70,000 clones, 75% to 90% of them present only once. Germline CDR1 and CDR2: MNHEY and SMNVEV (reference sequence). With V trimmed by 9 bases and J by 2 bases, 8 bases remained unmatched. The CDR3 is 14 residues long. The sample consisted of CD4+ or CD8+ T cells sorted from blood, taken in a trial of the OX40 agonist ivuxolimab. This sequence was found in an adult with an advanced solid tumor such as melanoma, head and neck, liver or kidney cancer. The V call is TRBV27, the J call TRBJ1-1; 8 positions agree with TRBD1. In nucleotides, the CDR3 is TGTGCCAGTCGGAACAGGGGGTTTAACACTGAAGCTTTCTTT. Translation: CASRNRGFNTEAFF.